The 19 T cell receptor beta chains in this list originate from one sample, sequenced in a study of glioma-infiltrating T cells after dendritic cell vaccination. Using immunoSEQ multiplex PCR, the repertoire was profiled, and TCRdb retains in-frame clones only, with some absent. The data hold approximately 85,000 clones, with less than 85% observed a single time. Regarding time point: after dendritic cell vaccination, including at tumor progression/relapse. Specimen: blood, collected after dendritic cell vaccination. The receptors were gathered from a human donor with glioblastoma.

This sequence joins TRBV6-5 and TRBJ2-3, with D perhaps TRBD1 (5 bases). Trimming took off 7 bases at V and 0 bases at J, with 8 bases between the two ends. The length of the CDR3 is 13 residues. Germline CDR1 MNHEY, CDR2 SVGAGI. The chain's CDR3 is CASKAGSTDTQYF. The DNA for the CDR3 is TGTGCCAGCAAGGCAGGGAGCACAGATACGCAGTATTTT.

CDR3 amino acids: CAVQRNSPLHF. The CDR3 nucleotides read TGTGCCGTACAGAGAAATTCACCCCTCCACTTT. The rearrangement uses TRBV2 and TRBJ1-6; D is ambiguous. Germline CDR1 SNHLY, CDR2 FYNNEI. The V end lost 11 bases, the J end lost 7 bases, and 9 bases lay between the germline ends. The CDR3 spans 11 residues.

The V and J genes are TRBV4-1 and TRBJ2-5; D might be TRBD1 (5 bases). The CDR3 runs 15 residues. From germline, CDR1 is MGHRA and CDR2 YSYEKL. Deletions cut 0 bases from V and 2 bases from J, with 10 bases between. CDR3 residues: CASSQDQGRQETQYF. Written as DNA, the CDR3 is TGCGCCAGCAGCCAAGACCAGGGCCGACAAGAGACCCAGTACTTC.

The chain is built from TRBV30 and TRBJ2-1, with 9 bases aligning to TRBD2. Germline V gene lookup returns CDR1 GTSNPN and CDR2 SVGIG (reference sequence). The junction had 16 bases not matched to a gene; V was cut back by 0 bases and J by 4 bases. The CDR3 is 19 residues long. CDR3 DNA: TGTGCCTGGAGTGTACTTGTCCCTATCGGTAGCGGGAGATACAATGAGCAGTTCTTC. Translated, it gives CAWSVLVPIGSGRYNEQFF.

The CDR3 spells CASSDSGTGVEAQHF. Written as DNA, the CDR3 is TGTGCCAGCAGTGATTCTGGGACAGGAGTCGAGGCCCAGCATTTT. J is TRBJ1-5 and V is TRBV2; the match to TRBD1 covers 8 bases. V was clipped by 3 bases and J by 11 bases; unmatched bases: 12. The CDR3 is made up of 15 amino acids. CDR1 and CDR2 (germline): SNHLY, FYNNEI.

In its sample, this clone was seen a few times. The V call is TRBV6-1, the J call TRBJ1-2; 7 positions agree with TRBD1. Looked up from germline, CDR1 is MNHNS and CDR2 is SASEGT. The trim removed 5 bases at V and 4 bases at J, leaving 10 bases unmatched. CDR3 length: 15 amino acids. CDR3 sequence (DNA): TGTGCCAGCAGTTTGCAGACAGGGACAATCTATGGCTACACCTTC. Its protein is CASSLQTGTIYGYTF.

The chain is built from TRBV11-3 and TRBJ1-5, with 10 bases lining up with TRBD1. The CDR3 runs to 17 residues. Germline assignment: CDR1 SGHNT and CDR2 YENEEA. Trimming cost V 1 base and J 4 bases; bases outside gene matches: 7. This CDR3 is CASSLVGDRGRNQPQHF. CDR3 in DNA: TGTGCCAGCAGCTTAGTAGGAGACAGGGGGCGGAATCAGCCCCAGCATTTT.

The genes are TRBV6-5 and TRBJ1-5; possible D gene TRBD1, 6 bases. Germline V CDR1 and CDR2: MNHEY, SVGAGI. The CDR3 is made up of 15 amino acids. Trimming stripped 0 bases from V and 3 bases from J, with 9 bases between. The CDR3 DNA is TGTGCCAGCAGTTACTCGGACAGACCCAATCAGCCCCAGCATTTT. Translating gives CASSYSDRPNQPQHF.

This clone has a handful of counts. The chain uses TRBV11-1 and TRBJ1-3, with TRBD1 identical over 7 bases. Losses at the gene ends were 0 bases for V and 2 bases for J; bases not matched to a gene: 4. The CDR3 totals 16 residues. The germline CDR1 and CDR2 sequences are SGHAT and FQDESV (reference sequence). The CDR3 DNA reads as TGTGCCAGCAGCTTAGCCTCTGGGACAGCTGGAAACACCATATATTTT. It translates to CASSLASGTAGNTIYF.

This chain links TRBV7-6 with TRBJ1-1, with D possibly being TRBD1 (6 bases). The V and J ends lost 5 bases and 3 bases respectively, with 13 bases between them. Germline V lookup: CDR1 SGHVS, CDR2 FNYEAQ. The CDR3 totals 14 residues. CDR3 protein: CASSQQGGDTEAFF. The DNA for the CDR3 is TGTGCCAGCAGCCAACAGGGAGGGGACACTGAAGCTTTCTTT.

The chain carries TRBV10-1 and TRBJ1-3, with D maybe TRBD1 (5 bases). The CDR3 covers 17 residues. V was pared by 0 bases and J by 4 bases, with 16 bases between. CDR1 and CDR2 (germline): WNHNN, SYGVQD (reference sequence). The CDR3 DNA reads TGCGCCAGCAGTGAGTCGACAGCCGTGGAGCTCGGAAACACCATATATTTT. Its translation is CASSESTAVELGNTIYF.

This chain links TRBV4-1 with TRBJ2-3; 8 bases align to TRBD1. Germline V lookup: CDR1 MGHRA, CDR2 YSYEKL. V shed 1 base and J 2 bases; nucleotides not matched to a gene: 8. The CDR3 is 17 residues long. In nucleotides, the CDR3 is TGCGCCAGCAGCCAAGCCCTAACAGGGGGAGTCACAGATACGCAGTATTTT. As protein: CASSQALTGGVTDTQYF.

In this sample, this clone turned up once. V and J are TRBV7-2 and TRBJ2-7; D not resolved. The CDR3 consists of 15 residues. V lost 3 bases and J 0 bases, leaving 12 bases between the germline ends. Germline CDR1 is SGHTA and CDR2 is FQGNSA. The CDR3 nucleotides are TGTGCCAGCAGCTTGGGCTACGCGAACTCCTACGAGCAGTACTTC. This codes for CASSLGYANSYEQYF.

J is TRBJ2-2 and V is TRBV7-9, with D perhaps matching TRBD1 (5 bases). V shed 3 bases and J shed 0 bases, with 17 bases lying between them. In germline, CDR1 is SEHNR, CDR2 FQNEAQ (reference sequence). This CDR3 is 18 amino acids long. As DNA, the CDR3 is TGTGCCAGCAGCTTTCGGCGTGGGGCACGAACGAACACCGGGGAGCTGTTTTTT. Its protein is CASSFRRGARTNTGELFF.

The V and J genes are TRBV7-2 and TRBJ2-7; 7 bases agree with TRBD1. Trimming took 8 bases from V and 0 from J; bases not matched to a gene: 7. The germline CDR1 and CDR2 sequences are SGHTA and FQGNSA. This CDR3 has 14 amino acids. CDR3 bases: TGTGCCAGCTCCCGGGACAGAGTCTCCTACGAGCAGTACTTC. It encodes CASSRDRVSYEQYF.

The gene calls are TRBV4-1 and TRBJ2-3, with D possibly TRBD1 on 5 matching bases. CDR3 length equals 15 residues. The V end lost 4 bases, the J end lost 1 base, and 12 bases lay between the germline ends. Per germline, CDR1 MGHRA and CDR2 YSYEKL. The CDR3 region has the DNA TGCGCCAGCAGCCCCTACCCCAGGGGCACAGATACGCAGTATTTT. Translating it yields CASSPYPRGTDTQYF.

V is TRBV4-2 and J is TRBJ2-2; D gene uncertain. Trimming shortened V by 4 bases and J by 0 bases, and 12 bases separated the two germline ends. The CDR3 is 16 residues long. Germline V gene lookup returns CDR1 LGHNA and CDR2 YNFKEQ. The CDR3 is CASSPQLDPNTGELFF. The CDR3 bases are TGTGCCAGCAGCCCGCAGCTAGACCCGAACACCGGGGAGCTGTTTTTT.

To note about this clone: This sample also contains other DNA sequences that code for the same CDR3. This chain joins TRBV5-1 and TRBJ2-3; 12 bases are a match to TRBD2. Germline loops: CDR1 SGHRS, CDR2 YFSETQ. The junction had 3 bases not matched to a gene; V was cut back by 2 bases and J by 2 bases. The CDR3 loop spans 16 amino acids. The CDR3 DNA follows: TGCGCCAGCAGCTTCCTAGCGGGGGGGTACACAGATACGCAGTATTTT. It encodes CASSFLAGGYTDTQYF.

The V gene is TRBV19, the J gene TRBJ1-6; 10 bases match TRBD1. The ends lost 5 bases at V and 8 bases at J; junction bases unmatched: 6. Looked up from germline, CDR1 is LNHDA and CDR2 is SQIVND (reference sequence). CDR3 length: 15 amino acids. CDR3 bases: TGTGCCAGTAGTGTTCCCGGGACAGGGGATTCACCCCTCCACTTT. Protein sequence: CASSVPGTGDSPLHF.